Listed here are 30 T cell receptor beta chains from one sample, sequenced in a study of T cell repertoires in cytomegalovirus infection. TCRdb independently ran MiXCR on the reads; one entry per CDR3 protein. Seen here are some 400,000 distinct CDR3 sequences, 18% observed once, and the top ten hold approximately 10%. Sequences were obtained from PBMCs. These receptors all stem from a human donor in good health (CMV status not recorded). Some clones in this sample may be carry-over from other donors' samples.

This rearrangement joins TRBV20-1 to TRBJ1-5, with D unresolved. V dropped 7 bases and J dropped 7 bases, with 8 bases sitting between them. In germline, CDR1 is DFQATT, CDR2 SNEGSKA (reference sequence). The CDR3 consists of 10 residues. The CDR3 DNA is TGCAGTGGTGGAGGACAGCCCCAGCATTTT. Translation: CSGGGQPQHF.

This clonotype has ten or more counts. The rearrangement uses TRBV11-2 and TRBJ2-2, with D tentatively TRBD2 (5 bases). Germline loops: CDR1 SGHAT, CDR2 FQNNGV. This CDR3 is built from 14 residues. V lost 2 bases, J lost 3 bases, and 7 bases lay in between. Here the CDR3 reads CASSLMGDTGELFF. DNA of the CDR3: TGTGCCAGCAGCTTAATGGGAGACACCGGGGAGCTGTTTTTT.

This clonotype occurred a few times. Written as DNA, the CDR3 is TGTGCCAGCAGCTTCAGGGGGGCCCCCACGGGGGAGCAGTTCTTC. It translates to CASSFRGAPTGEQFF. V gene TRBV7-2 combines with J gene TRBJ2-1, with a tentative D call TRBD1 (7 bases). The CDR3 totals 15 residues. V was trimmed by 3 bases and J by 10 bases, leaving 19 bases between them. Germline V gene lookup returns CDR1 SGHTA and CDR2 FQGNSA.

In its sample, this clonotype was seen a few times. The CDR3 DNA follows: TGTGCCAGCAGTACCGGACAGTCCTACAGAATGAACACTGAAGCTTTCTTT. Protein product: CASSTGQSYRMNTEAFF. This rearrangement joins TRBV12-3 or TRBV12-4 to TRBJ1-1, with D possibly matching TRBD1 (6 bases). This CDR3 is built from 17 residues. Trimming took off 5 bases at V and 0 bases at J, with 19 bases between the two ends.

This clonotype was counted many times. This chain links TRBV6-1 with TRBJ1-3; 7 nucleotides line up with TRBD1. Per the germline V gene, CDR1 is MNHNS and CDR2 is SASEGT. V was pared by 6 bases and J by 1 base, with 9 bases of the junction left unmatched. The CDR3 consists of 16 residues. Here the CDR3 DNA reads TGTGCCAGCAGAAGAGACAGGGAGAGGTCTGGAAACACCATATATTTT. Protein product: CASRRDRERSGNTIYF.

This clonotype appeared many times. The V and J genes are TRBV7-2 and TRBJ1-6; tentatively, D is TRBD1 (5 bases). This CDR3 contains 15 residues. With 5 bases removed from V and 9 bases from J, the gap between germline ends came to 17 bases. The germline V gene encodes CDR1 SGHTA and CDR2 FQGNSA. The CDR3 region has the DNA TGTGCCAGCAGCCTTGGACAAGCCCATGTTTCACCCCTCCACTTT. Translation: CASSLGQAHVSPLHF.

At least ten counts were recorded for this clonotype. The chain uses TRBV6-2 or TRBV6-3 and TRBJ2-2, with D unclear. CDR1 is MNHEY, CDR2 SVGEGT, per germline. The CDR3 is 13 residues long. Trimming stripped 10 bases from V and 2 bases from J, with 11 bases between. DNA for the CDR3: TGTGCCACCTCCACCCTAAACACCGGGGAGCTGTTTTTT. Residues: CATSTLNTGELFF.

At least ten counts were recorded for this clonotype. The rearrangement uses TRBV10-3 and TRBJ2-7, with D unresolved. The V and J ends lost 11 bases and 3 bases respectively, with 8 bases between them. The germline V gene encodes CDR1 ENHRY and CDR2 SYGVKD. The CDR3 spans 10 residues. DNA of the CDR3: TGTGCCCGGGTCGACTACGAGCAGTACTTC. The encoded protein is CARVDYEQYF.

This clonotype was detected many times. V usage is TRBV7-8 and J usage is TRBJ2-3, with D unresolved. Between the trimmed V and J ends, which lost 6 bases and 2 bases, there was a span of 18 bases. CDR1 is SGHVS and CDR2 is FQNEAQ in the germline V gene. This CDR3 has 16 residues. The CDR3 protein is CASSHDWAEFTDTQYF. In DNA form, the CDR3 reads TGTGCCAGCAGTCATGACTGGGCCGAGTTCACAGATACGCAGTATTTT.

Ten or more counts support this clonotype. The chain links TRBV2 to TRBJ2-5; D might be TRBD2 (5 bases). V shed 3 bases and J shed 3 bases, with 14 bases lying between them. This CDR3 has 15 residues. The germline V gene has CDR1 SNHLY and CDR2 FYNNEI. The CDR3 nucleotides read TGTGCCAGCAGTGACGACGGGGTTTGGGAAGAGACCCAGTACTTC. Translated, it gives CASSDDGVWEETQYF.

V is TRBV12-3 or TRBV12-4 and J is TRBJ1-4; no clear D. The length of the CDR3 is 14 residues. Trimming shortened V by 7 bases and J by 4 bases, and 13 bases separated the two germline ends. The DNA for the CDR3 is TGTGCCAGCACCGCCGGGCAGCTTAATGAAAAACTGTTTTTT. Translated, it gives CASTAGQLNEKLFF.

The rearrangement uses TRBV15 and TRBJ1-6; no clear D. The ends were cut back, 1 base at V and 7 bases at J, with 11 bases in the middle. The germline V gene encodes CDR1 LNHNV and CDR2 YYDKDF (reference sequence). The CDR3 sequence is 15 residues long. CDR3 amino acids: CATSRGPGGNSPLHF. CDR3 in DNA: TGTGCCACCAGCAGAGGTCCAGGAGGAAATTCACCCCTCCACTTT.

The DNA for the CDR3 is TGTGCCAGCAAACTCACCCCGAACACTGAAGCTTTCTTT. Protein product: CASKLTPNTEAFF. The chain employs TRBV14 and TRBJ1-1, with no clear D. Trimming cost V 7 bases and J 1 base, with 10 bases left between them. The CDR3 covers 13 residues. Looked up from germline, CDR1 is SGHDN and CDR2 is FVKESK. The complete variable domain, with remaining parts taken from reference TRBV14 and TRBJ1-1, reads EAGVTQFPSHSVIEKGQTVTLRCDPISGHDNLYWYRRVMGKEIKFLLHFVKESKQDESGMPNNRFLAERTGGTYSTLKVQPAELEDSGVYFCASKLTPNTEAFFGQGTRLTVV.

This clonotype was counted only a few times. The chain links TRBV29-1 to TRBJ2-1; D not resolved. In germline, CDR1 is SQVTM, CDR2 ANQGSEA. Trimming pared 7 bases from V and 6 bases from J, leaving 16 bases between. The CDR3 is 13 amino acids. CDR3 in amino acids: CSAHAVVGNEQFF. The CDR3 bases are TGCAGCGCCCATGCGGTGGTGGGCAATGAGCAGTTCTTC.

This clonotype has ten or more counts. This chain joins TRBV2 and TRBJ1-1; D is uncertain. From germline, CDR1 is SNHLY and CDR2 FYNNEI. The CDR3 loop spans 13 amino acids. V was cut by 0 bases and J by 5 bases, with 7 bases left in between. CDR3 loop: CASSEALGTEAFF. CDR3 coding DNA: TGTGCCAGCAGTGAAGCGCTCGGAACTGAAGCTTTCTTT.

The rearrangement uses TRBV6-5 and TRBJ2-2; D possibly corresponds to TRBD2 (6 bases). Trimming shortened V by 8 bases and J by 5 bases, and 9 bases separated the two germline ends. Germline loops: CDR1 MNHEY, CDR2 SVGAGI. The CDR3 is made up of 12 amino acids. The CDR3 is CASGDFTGELFF. As DNA, the CDR3 is TGTGCCAGCGGGGACTTTACCGGGGAGCTGTTTTTT.

This clonotype was counted only a few times. J is TRBJ1-6 and V is TRBV14; 7 nucleotides line up with TRBD1. The CDR3 contains 15 residues. CDR1 SGHDN and CDR2 FVKESK come from the germline V gene. Trimming at V came to 5 bases and at J to 8 bases, leaving 9 bases not matched to a gene. Here the CDR3 reads CASSETTGQYSPLHF. CDR3 nucleotide sequence: TGTGCCAGCAGCGAGACGACGGGACAGTATTCACCCCTCCACTTT.

The chain links TRBV23-1 to TRBJ2-6; a weak D match, TRBD2 (5 bases). TRBV23-1 is assigned to the ORF class and has an uncertain function. The CDR3 is 14 amino acids. Between the trimmed V and J ends, which lost 4 bases and 4 bases, there was a span of 8 bases. Here the CDR3 reads CASSRGSGANVLTF. The CDR3 nucleotides read TGCGCCAGCAGTCGCGGGTCAGGGGCCAACGTCCTGACTTTC.

This clonotype occurred many times. The junction departs from the called germline gene at one end, perhaps through a read error. The rearrangement uses TRBV10-3 and TRBJ2-1, with D unclear. This CDR3 spans 14 amino acids. Germline CDR1 ENHRY, CDR2 SYGVKD. The CDR3 nucleotides read TGTGCCGTCAGCACTGATAGCTCCTACAATGAGCAGTTCTTC. Protein product: CAVSTDSSYNEQFF.

This clonotype has a handful of counts. This chain uses TRBV10-3 with TRBJ2-5, with 12 bases lining up with TRBD2. This CDR3 is 12 amino acids long. J lost 5 bases, V lost 9 bases, and 1 base had no gene match. Germline V CDR1 and CDR2: ENHRY, SYGVKD. CDR3 protein: CAIGTSGETQYF. Here the CDR3 DNA reads TGTGCCATTGGGACTAGCGGGGAGACCCAGTACTTC.

This clonotype was counted only a few times. V usage is TRBV6-1 and J usage is TRBJ1-2, with D uncertain. Germline assignment: CDR1 MNHNS and CDR2 SASEGT. The V end was cut by 0 bases, the J end by 3 bases, with 20 bases between. There are 18 residues in the CDR3. CDR3 sequence reads: CASSEAPGQLSGDYGYTF. CDR3 in DNA: TGTGCCAGCAGTGAAGCCCCAGGCCAGCTCTCCGGTGACTATGGCTACACCTTC.

The chain is built from TRBV6-1 and TRBJ1-1; D possibly corresponds to TRBD1 (5 bases). The CDR3 loop spans 14 amino acids. Germline V lookup: CDR1 MNHNS, CDR2 SASEGT. V gave up 5 bases and J gave up 0 bases, with 10 bases separating them. CDR3: CASSKDSLNTEAFF. Here the CDR3 DNA reads TGTGCCAGCAGTAAAGACAGCTTGAACACTGAAGCTTTCTTT.

This clonotype occurred many times. The chain joins TRBV19 to TRBJ1-2, with a possible D match to TRBD1 (5 bases). From germline, CDR1 is LNHDA and CDR2 SQIVND (reference sequence). The length of the CDR3 is 14 residues. Trimming removed 3 bases from V and 4 bases from J, with 12 bases in between. DNA of the CDR3: TGTGCCAGTAGTATCGGCAGGGCTTTCTATGGCTACACCTTC. Translated, it gives CASSIGRAFYGYTF.

The CDR3 nucleotides read TGTGCCAGCAGTTTTGGGGGAAACGCAGATACGCAGTATTTT. It is translated as CASSFGGNADTQYF. The V gene is TRBV2, the J gene TRBJ2-3; tentatively, D is TRBD1 or TRBD2 (5 bases each). Germline CDR1 SNHLY, CDR2 FYNNEI. The CDR3 runs to 14 residues. Trimming shortened V by 5 bases and J by 4 bases, and 13 bases separated the two germline ends.

This clonotype was recorded many times. The chain uses TRBV4-2 and TRBJ2-3, with 10 positions matching TRBD2. Germline CDR1 reads LGHNA; CDR2 reads YNFKEQ. This CDR3 has 16 residues. Trimming at V came to 4 bases and at J to 2 bases, leaving 6 bases not matched to a gene. DNA for the CDR3: TGTGCCAGCAGCCGCGTCCTAGCGGGGGACACAGATACGCAGTATTTT. It translates to CASSRVLAGDTDTQYF.

This clonotype showed up just a few times. The genes are TRBV7-9 and TRBJ2-3; TRBD1 aligns across 10 bases. V lost 5 bases to trimming and J lost 4 bases; unmatched junction nucleotides: 9. CDR3 length: 16 residues. Germline CDR1 is SEHNR and CDR2 is FQNEAQ (reference sequence). DNA for the CDR3: TGTGCCAGCAGCGTACCGACAGGGGGCGAAGCAGATACGCAGTATTTT. Its protein is CASSVPTGGEADTQYF.

This clonotype was seen a single time. The J gene is TRBJ2-6, the V gene TRBV29-1; D not resolved. The CDR3 loop spans 14 amino acids. Germline V gives CDR1 SQVTM, CDR2 ANQGSEA. V was pared by 6 bases and J by 0 bases, with 9 bases between. DNA of the CDR3: TGCAGCGTCCTAGACTCCTCTGGGGCCAACGTCCTGACTTTC. Protein sequence: CSVLDSSGANVLTF.

The rearrangement uses TRBV4-1 and TRBJ2-4; D is undetermined. This CDR3 region has 21 residues. Germline assignment: CDR1 MGHRA and CDR2 YSYEKL. Trimming pared 0 bases from V and 3 bases from J, leaving 27 bases between. The CDR3 DNA is TGCGCCAGCAGCCAAGAGCACCTGCCCCTCGAGCACTCCCCGTACAAAAACATTCAGTACTTC. It yields the protein CASSQEHLPLEHSPYKNIQYF.

This clonotype was found a few times. This chain's CDR3 is CSAPRGQVGQPQHF. CDR3 nucleotides: TGCAGTGCCCCGAGGGGACAGGTGGGTCAGCCCCAGCATTTT. The chain carries TRBV20-1 and TRBJ1-5; 8 bases line up with TRBD1. The ends lost 6 bases at V and 6 bases at J; junction bases unmatched: 10. Germline CDR1 DFQATT, CDR2 SNEGSKA (reference sequence). The CDR3 is 14 residues long.

The sample holds many counts of this clonotype. This rearrangement joins TRBV11-1 to TRBJ2-7; TRBD2 aligns across 9 bases. V shed 6 bases, J shed 1 base, and the junction held 4 bases outside the gene matches. Germline V gene sequence: CDR1 SGHAT, CDR2 FQDESV (reference sequence). The CDR3 runs 14 residues. CDR3 coding DNA: TGTGCCAGCAGACCAGCGGGGGGTTCCTACGAGCAGTACTTC. Its protein product is CASRPAGGSYEQYF. Full variable domain (missing parts from reference TRBV11-1 and TRBJ2-7): EAEVAQSPRYKITEKSQAVAFWCDPISGHATLYWYRQILGQGPELLVQFQDESVVDDSQLPKDRFSAERLKGVDSTLKIQPAELGDSAMYLCASRPAGGSYEQYFGPGTRLTVT.